This T cell receptor (beta chain) was sequenced in a study of molecular identifiers for immune sequencing clone quantification. The CDR3 runs 14 residues. The V gene's germline CDR1 is SGHKS and CDR2 YYEKEE (reference sequence). TCR libraries were built in bulk with a published protocol and specific TCR primers. In TCRdb, the PCR reads were re-called with MiXCR into one record per CDR3 protein. This repertoire shows nearly 650,000 distinct CDR3 sequences, roughly 27% found once; its top ten account for about 0.84%. Isolation of naive CD8 T cells was achieved by sorting on a CD8+CD4-CCR7+CD45RA+ phenotype. This clonotype was counted at least ten times. The antigen is undetermined. At one boundary the junction diverges from the germline segment, which might be a read error. Study-level points and caveats: Jurkat TCR RNA spiked in from one cell reportedly remained identifiable amid over 850,000 naive cells.

V gene TRBV5-5 combines with J gene TRBJ1-3, with D tentatively TRBD1 (5 bases). This receptor was identified in a human donor in good health. Some libraries in this study had Jurkat cell RNA spiked in. Material: naive CD8+ T cells from blood, with Jurkat cell RNA spiked in. Subset described: FACS-sorted CD8+CD4-CCR7+CD45RA+ naive T cells. CDR3 residues: CASSLADTRNGEDF. CDR3 nucleotide sequence: TGTGCCAGCAGCTTGGCGGACACCCGAAATGGTGAAGATTTT.